The 27 T cell receptor beta chains below were found in one sample sequenced in a study of breast tumors, draining lymph nodes, adjacent tissues. Samples came from axillary lymph nodes draining the breast cancer. TCRdb analysed the multiplex PCR reads with MiXCR anew, one entry per CDR3 protein. The data show 85,000 to 130,000 distinct CDR3 sequences, around 30% seen once. The sequenced sample consisted of axillary lymph node tissue. The source is a female donor with breast cancer. Some clones in this sample may be carry-over from other donors' samples.

V is TRBV4-1 and J is TRBJ1-1; 12 positions match TRBD1. Germline V gene sequence: CDR1 MGHRA, CDR2 YSYEKL. The trim removed 0 bases at V and 5 bases at J, leaving 10 bases unmatched. CDR3 length: 18 residues. The CDR3: CASSQDLWDRGHGTEAFF. In DNA form, the CDR3 reads TGCGCCAGCAGCCAAGACCTTTGGGACAGGGGGCACGGAACTGAAGCTTTCTTT.

This clonotype has a count of ten or more. Since a much larger clone is just one base distant, this may be a read error. The chain joins TRBV20-1 to TRBJ2-7, with 8 bases that match TRBD2. Germline values: CDR1 DFQATT, CDR2 SNEGSKA (reference sequence). Trimming removed 0 bases from V and 6 bases from J; junction bases left unmatched: 7. CDR3 length: 14 residues. CDR3 protein: CSARDLQRESEQYF. The CDR3 DNA sequence: TGCAGTGCTAGAGATTTGCAGCGGGAGTCCGAGCAGTACTTC.

This chain links TRBV5-1 with TRBJ2-5, with 7 bases lining up with TRBD1. Trimming removed 0 bases from V and 6 bases from J; junction bases left unmatched: 2. Germline assignment: CDR1 SGHRS and CDR2 YFSETQ. This CDR3 is built from 13 residues. The CDR3 here is CASSLARGKTQYF. The CDR3 bases are TGCGCCAGCAGCTTGGCCAGGGGGAAGACCCAGTACTTC.

This clonotype was recorded only once. A read error is likely, as this CDR3 ends without the conserved phenylalanine or tryptophan. No DNA is shown, since the ends of the CDR3 on it are uncertain; the CDR3 is the one TCRdb lists. The J gene is TRBJ2-5, the V gene TRBV6-2 or TRBV6-3. Termini included, the CDR3 measures 8 amino acids. In germline, CDR1 is MNHEY, CDR2 SVGEGT. CDR3 amino acids: CASTDPVN.

This chain links TRBV6-1 with TRBJ1-3; D might be TRBD1 (6 bases). In germline, CDR1 is MNHNS, CDR2 SASEGT. The CDR3 is made up of 14 amino acids. V was shortened by 4 bases and J by 5 bases, with 12 bases between the two germline ends. The CDR3 sequence: CASSGQVGRNTIYF. The CDR3 nucleotides read TGTGCCAGCAGTGGACAGGTCGGCCGAAACACCATATATTTT.

This clonotype has a count of ten or more. The gene calls are TRBV24-1 and TRBJ1-2, with 10 bases aligning to TRBD1. V lost 5 bases and J lost 2; bases outside the gene matches: 7. The germline gives CDR1 KGHDR, CDR2 SFDVKD. The CDR3 spans 16 residues. The CDR3 DNA sequence: TGTGCCACCAGTGCGGGACAGGGGAACAAGAACTATGGCTACACCTTC. Translated, it gives CATSAGQGNKNYGYTF.

The chain is built from TRBV7-3 and TRBJ2-3; D uncertain. The J call is uncertain, as TRBJ1-5 better fits the DNA end. The CDR3 runs 13 residues. Germline V lookup: CDR1 SGHTA, CDR2 FQGTGA. The CDR3 DNA reads TGTGCCAGCAGCTTCGAGGGTACAGATACGCAGCATTTT. Amino acid sequence: CASSFEGTDTQHF.

This clonotype was seen at least ten times. The chain is built from TRBV4-3 and TRBJ2-3, with a tentative D call TRBD1 (5 bases). V gave up 1 base and J gave up 7 bases, with 12 bases separating them. CDR3 length: 14 residues. Germline CDR1 and CDR2: LGHNA and YSLEER. In nucleotides, the CDR3 is TGCGCCAGCAGCCAAGTGTCAGGGTATAATACGCAGTATTTT. Translated, it gives CASSQVSGYNTQYF.

This clonotype is categorized as medium-sized (0.01 to 0.1%). The chain links TRBV20-1 to TRBJ2-5, with D unresolved. Germline loops: CDR1 DFQATT, CDR2 SNEGSKA (reference sequence). The CDR3 is 12 amino acids. Trimming cost V 4 bases and J 0 bases, with 6 bases left between them. CDR3 in DNA: TGCAGTGCTAAGGGCTACCAAGAGACCCAGTACTTC. Translation gives CSAKGYQETQYF.

This clonotype was detected many times. The V and J genes are TRBV2 and TRBJ2-7; TRBD2 matches at 9 bases. Looked up from germline, CDR1 is SNHLY and CDR2 is FYNNEI. This CDR3 is built from 13 residues. Unmatched junction bases numbered 1, after V lost 7 bases and J lost 0 bases. This CDR3 is CASKREASYEQYF. DNA of the CDR3: TGTGCCAGCAAGCGGGAGGCCTCCTACGAGCAGTACTTC. Variable domain in full (rest from reference TRBV2 and TRBJ2-7): EPEVTQTPSHQVTQMGQEVILRCVPISNHLYFYWYRQILGQKVEFLVSFYNNEISEKSEIFDDQFSVERPDGSNFTLKIRSTKLEDSAMYFCASKREASYEQYFGPGTRLTVT.

Points on this clonotype: This CDR3 is missing its conserved last phenylalanine or tryptophan, likely due to a read error. This chain connects TRBV5-1 to TRBJ1-6; D ambiguous. Trimming cost V 0 bases and J 10 bases, with 11 bases left between them. The CDR3 contains 14 residues. Germline CDR1 is SGHRS and CDR2 is YFSETQ. CDR3 coding DNA: TGCGCCAGCAGCTTGGCGGGTTCGGGCTCACCCCTCCACTCT. Its protein is CASSLAGSGSPLHS.

This chain uses TRBV7-8 with TRBJ2-5; 11 bases agree with TRBD2. J lost 0 bases, V lost 0 bases, and 6 bases had no gene match. Germline values: CDR1 SGHVS, CDR2 FQNEAQ. There are 18 residues in the CDR3. CDR3 sequence (DNA): TGTGCCAGCAGCTTAGCACTAGCGGGGGCGAAGTACCAAGAGACCCAGTACTTC. Translating gives CASSLALAGAKYQETQYF. Together with reference TRBV7-8 and TRBJ2-5, the CDR3 gives the full variable domain: GAGVSQSPRYKVAKRGQDVALRCDPISGHVSLFWYQQALGQGPEFLTYFQNEAQLDKSGLPSDRFFAERPEGSVSTLKIQRTQQEDSAVYLCASSLALAGAKYQETQYFGPGTRLLVL.

Turning to this clonotype: At one end, the junction sequence differs from germline, possibly due to a read error. This chain connects TRBV27 to TRBJ1-5; 7 bases match TRBD1. The CDR3 runs 13 residues. The germline gives CDR1 MNHEY, CDR2 SMNVEV (reference sequence). CDR3 sequence: CANSPTGNQPQHF. CDR3 sequence (DNA): TGTGCCAACAGTCCGACAGGGAATCAGCCCCAGCATTTT.

This clonotype has a count of ten or more. The chain uses TRBV11-2 and TRBJ2-1, with 11 bases fitting TRBD2. CDR3 size: 18 residues. CDR1 SGHAT and CDR2 FQNNGV come from the germline V gene. V gave up 5 bases and J gave up 0 bases; unmatched junction bases: 9. The CDR3 region is CASSLGTSGTSSYNEQFF. The CDR3 DNA reads as TGTGCCAGCAGCCTCGGGACTAGCGGCACCAGCTCCTACAATGAGCAGTTCTTC.

The table lists this clonotype with many counts. This chain uses TRBV9 with TRBJ2-4; 9 positions agree with TRBD1. Trimming at V came to 2 bases and at J to 8 bases, leaving 5 bases not matched to a gene. CDR1 is SGDLS and CDR2 is YYNGEE in the germline V gene. There are 14 residues in the CDR3. The CDR3 is CASSVLGQGDIQYF. DNA for the CDR3: TGTGCCAGCAGCGTGCTGGGACAGGGAGACATTCAGTACTTC.

This chain connects TRBV9 to TRBJ2-3, with D unclear. Trimming took 8 bases from V and 0 from J, leaving 10 bases between them. The CDR3 is 13 residues long. Looked up from germline, CDR1 is SGDLS and CDR2 is YYNGEE. The CDR3 DNA reads TGTGCCAGGAACTGGGAAAGCACAGATACGCAGTATTTT. Encoded protein: CARNWESTDTQYF.

The rearrangement uses TRBV29-1 and TRBJ2-1; D ambiguous. The CDR3 runs 13 residues. The V end lost 1 base, the J end lost 0 bases, and 4 bases lay between the germline ends. Germline V gene sequence: CDR1 SQVTM, CDR2 ANQGSEA. CDR3 in DNA: TGCAGCGTTGAAGGGGGCTCCTACAATGAGCAGTTCTTC. This translates into CSVEGGSYNEQFF.

About this clonotype: A much more abundant neighbour one base away suggests this may be a read error. The V gene is TRBV11-2, the J gene TRBJ2-5; no clear D. CDR3 length equals 13 residues. Looked up from germline, CDR1 is SGHAT and CDR2 is FQNNGV. Trimming took 3 bases from V and 7 from J, leaving 12 bases between them. The CDR3 nucleotides read TGTGCCAGCAGCTTGGGCTTAGTGGCGACCCAGTACTTC. Protein sequence: CASSLGLVATQYF.

This clonotype was seen ten or more times. The V gene is TRBV20-1, the J gene TRBJ1-6, with D tentatively TRBD1 (6 bases). Germline lookup yields CDR1 DFQATT and CDR2 SNEGSKA (reference sequence). V was trimmed by 5 bases and J by 1 base, leaving 12 bases between them. The CDR3 is 15 amino acids. The CDR3 DNA reads TGCAGTGCTTACAGGGTCAGGTCCTATAATTCACCCCTCCACTTT. This sequence encodes CSAYRVRSYNSPLHF.

This clonotype appeared many times. The chain combines TRBV20-1 with TRBJ2-2; D ambiguous. V lost 2 bases and J 1 base, leaving 8 bases between the germline ends. CDR1 DFQATT and CDR2 SNEGSKA come from the germline V gene (reference sequence). CDR3 length: 14 amino acids. CDR3 protein: CSARLLQNTGELFF. In nucleotides, the CDR3 is TGCAGTGCTAGACTCCTACAGAACACCGGGGAGCTGTTTTTT.

This clonotype was observed at least ten times. This chain connects TRBV12-3 or TRBV12-4 to TRBJ2-3; the D gene is possibly TRBD2 (6 bases). The ends were cut back, 4 bases at V and 3 bases at J, with 14 bases in the middle. The CDR3 consists of 15 residues. The CDR3 bases are TGTGCCAGCAGTTCCTCGACTAGAGCTACAGATACGCAGTATTTT. This gives the protein CASSSSTRATDTQYF.

The CDR3 loop reads CASRSGGRHSGPQETQYF. In nucleotides, the CDR3 is TGTGCCAGCAGATCCGGCGGTCGCCATTCAGGGCCTCAAGAGACCCAGTACTTC. The chain links TRBV6-4 to TRBJ2-5; D perhaps matches TRBD1 (5 bases). CDR3 length equals 18 residues. Germline V lookup: CDR1 MRHNA, CDR2 SNTAGT. V dropped 6 bases and J dropped 2 bases, with 25 bases sitting between them.

This clonotype came up a few times. V usage is TRBV6-1 and J usage is TRBJ2-3; 7 bases are a match to TRBD2. The germline gives CDR1 MNHNS, CDR2 SASEGT. The ends lost 6 bases at V and 2 bases at J; junction bases unmatched: 5. The CDR3 covers 14 residues. The CDR3 DNA follows: TGTGCCAGCAGGGTCCGGGACTACACAGATACGCAGTATTTT. This encodes CASRVRDYTDTQYF.

This clonotype was found many times. V gene TRBV5-5 combines with J gene TRBJ1-5; possibly TRBD1 for D (6 bases). The CDR3 totals 14 residues. The germline V gene encodes CDR1 SGHKS and CDR2 YYEKEE (reference sequence). Trimming removed 2 bases from V and 5 bases from J, with 11 bases in between. CDR3 amino acids: CASSFGAGDQPQHF. CDR3 nucleotide sequence: TGTGCCAGCAGCTTTGGGGCAGGGGATCAGCCCCAGCATTTT.

This clonotype was seen many times. This chain joins TRBV20-1 and TRBJ2-3; D might be TRBD1 or TRBD2, each matching 5 bases. CDR1 and CDR2 from the germline V gene are DFQATT and SNEGSKA (reference sequence). V lost 3 bases and J lost 5, with 9 bases in between. The CDR3 is made up of 12 amino acids. CDR3 sequence reads: CSASRDEDTQYF. In nucleotides, the CDR3 is TGCAGTGCTAGCCGGGACGAAGATACGCAGTATTTT.

Ten or more counts support this clonotype. This sequence joins TRBV3-1 and TRBJ2-7; D gene ambiguous. The CDR3 covers 12 residues. Per germline, CDR1 LGHDT and CDR2 YNNKEL (reference sequence). V shed 2 bases and J shed 7 bases, with 9 bases lying between them. The CDR3: CASSQRPREQYF. The CDR3 nucleotides read TGTGCCAGCAGCCAACGACCGAGAGAGCAGTACTTC.

This clonotype was seen at least ten times. This chain uses TRBV20-1 with TRBJ2-7; 8 bases are a match to TRBD2. The V gene end was trimmed by 0 bases and the J gene end by 0 bases; junction bases not matched to a gene: 7. Germline V gene lookup returns CDR1 DFQATT and CDR2 SNEGSKA (reference sequence). This CDR3 has 16 amino acids. For the CDR3, the DNA is TGCAGTGCTAGAGATTCTAGCGGGCGGGCCTCCTACGAGCAGTACTTC. This gives the protein CSARDSSGRASYEQYF.